Presented here are 20 T cell receptor beta chains from one specimen sequenced in a study of blood T cell repertoires in COVID-19. The repertoire was sequenced with immunoSEQ multiplex PCR; TCRdb's copy has only in-frame clones and lacks some. The sample holds approximately 160,000 clones, 90% seen once. Source material: peripheral blood. These receptors were obtained from a man in his sixties with active or convalescent COVID-19.

J is TRBJ2-5 and V is TRBV7-7, with TRBD2 identical over 11 bases. Germline V gene data show CDR1 as SSHAT and CDR2 as FNYEAQ (reference sequence). This CDR3 is built from 14 residues. After removal of 4 bases from V and 4 bases from J, the junction contained 2 bases not matched to a gene. The CDR3 loop is CASSSGLAGETQYF. The CDR3 coding sequence is TGTGCCAGCAGCTCCGGACTAGCGGGAGAGACCCAGTACTTC. Full variable domain (outside the CDR3, taken from reference TRBV7-7 and TRBJ2-5): GAGVSQSPRYKVTKRGQDVTLRCDPISSHATLYWYQQALGQGPEFLTYFNYEAQPDKSGLPSDRFSAERPEGSISTLTIQRTEQRDSAMYRCASSSGLAGETQYFGPGTRLLVL.

The chain recombines TRBV10-3 with TRBJ2-6; 8 nucleotides agree with TRBD2. Germline trimming cut 2 bases from V and 2 bases from J; bases unmatched to any gene: 8. This CDR3 has 18 amino acids. Per the germline V gene, CDR1 is ENHRY and CDR2 is SYGVKD. For the CDR3, the DNA is TGTGCCATCAGTGAGGGCGGGGGGCTGGTCACTGGGGCCAACGTCCTGACTTTC. As protein: CAISEGGGLVTGANVLTF.

The chain joins TRBV9 to TRBJ2-5; D unresolved. V was cut by 0 bases and J by 5 bases, with 8 bases left in between. This CDR3 has 13 residues. The germline V gene has CDR1 SGDLS and CDR2 YYNGEE. For the CDR3, the DNA is TGTGCCAGCAGCGTAGCTACGATGGAGACCCAGTACTTC. This codes for CASSVATMETQYF.

The gene calls are TRBV6-6 and TRBJ2-5; TRBD2 aligns across 12 bases. The germline gives CDR1 MNHNY, CDR2 SVGAGI (reference sequence). This CDR3 has 15 amino acids. J was trimmed by 3 bases and V by 7 bases; bases with no gene match: 6. CDR3 nucleotides: TGTGCCAGCACCCGACTAGCGGGAGTAGAAGAGACCCAGTACTTC. This translates into CASTRLAGVEETQYF.

The chain is built from TRBV10-3 and TRBJ2-7, with 7 bases identical to TRBD1. The germline V gene encodes CDR1 ENHRY and CDR2 SYGVKD. CDR3 length: 16 residues. With V trimmed by 4 bases and J by 0 bases, 9 bases remained unmatched. CDR3 DNA: TGTGCCATCAGTGTCTTGACAGGGACCAACTCCTACGAGCAGTACTTC. Protein sequence: CAISVLTGTNSYEQYF.

This chain links TRBV30 with TRBJ1-3; TRBD1 matches at 9 bases. The CDR3 runs to 18 residues. Trimming at V came to 2 bases and at J to 0 bases, leaving 11 bases not matched to a gene. Germline CDR1 and CDR2: GTSNPN and SVGIG (reference sequence). For the CDR3, the DNA is TGTGCCTGGAGTCCACAGGGGGCCATCTCCCTCTCTGGAAACACCATATATTTT. Amino acids: CAWSPQGAISLSGNTIYF.

The rearrangement joins TRBV18 to TRBJ1-6; the D is unclear. This CDR3 region has 14 residues. Germline CDR1 and CDR2: KGHSH and LQKENI. The V and J ends lost 5 bases and 0 bases respectively, with 5 bases between them. The CDR3 DNA reads TGTGCCAGCTCAAAGAGCTCCTATAATTCACCCCTCCACTTT. Its protein is CASSKSSYNSPLHF.

The rearrangement links TRBV4-2 to TRBJ1-4; D gene ambiguous. This CDR3 has 16 residues. Per the germline V gene, CDR1 is LGHNA and CDR2 is YNFKEQ. V was cut by 1 base and J by 0 bases, with 9 bases left in between. DNA of the CDR3: TGTGCCAGCAGCCAAGTATCTCTAACAACTAATGAAAAACTGTTTTTT. Translated: CASSQVSLTTNEKLFF.

This chain joins TRBV5-1 and TRBJ1-3; D gene ambiguous. The CDR3 has 13 amino acids. The V end was cut by 3 bases, the J end by 3 bases, with 7 bases between. Per the germline V gene, CDR1 is SGHRS and CDR2 is YFSETQ. The CDR3 protein is CASSYTVGNTIYF. In DNA, the CDR3 is TGCGCCAGCAGCTACACAGTTGGAAACACCATATATTTT.

This chain links TRBV4-1 with TRBJ1-6, with 7 bases that match TRBD1. CDR3 length equals 18 residues. CDR1 is MGHRA and CDR2 is YSYEKL in the germline V gene. Germline trimming cut 5 bases from V and 0 bases from J; bases unmatched to any gene: 10. CDR3 sequence (DNA): TGCGCCAGCAGCTTTGTAGCAGGGGGGAGCTCCTATAATTCACCCCTCCACTTT. It is translated as CASSFVAGGSSYNSPLHF.

CDR3 region: CASSRLAELTYEQYF. The CDR3 nucleotides read TGTGCCAGCAGCCGTTTAGCGGAATTGACCTACGAGCAGTACTTC. The chain employs TRBV3-1 (or the pseudogene TRBV3-2) and TRBJ2-7, with TRBD2 as a possible D gene (6 bases). Trimming removed 4 bases at V and 2 bases at J, with 15 bases between. Germline V lookup: CDR1 LGHDT, CDR2 YNNKEL (reference sequence). The CDR3 sequence is 15 residues long.

The chain has TRBV27 and TRBJ2-7, with D perhaps matching TRBD2 (5 bases). The CDR3 runs to 13 residues. V was shortened by 6 bases and J by 3 bases, with 12 bases between the two germline ends. Germline loops: CDR1 MNHEY, CDR2 SMNVEV (reference sequence). CDR3 coding DNA: TGTGCCAGCAGCGAGGTTCGGGGCTACGAGCAGTACTTC. It codes for CASSEVRGYEQYF.

The chain is built from TRBV7-9 and TRBJ1-5, with 7 bases fitting TRBD1. This CDR3 has 14 amino acids. The germline gives CDR1 SEHNR, CDR2 FQNEAQ (reference sequence). V was pared by 4 bases and J by 4 bases, with 4 bases of the junction left unmatched. CDR3 nucleotide sequence: TGTGCCAGCAGCTGGGGGACAGTAAATCAGCCCCAGCATTTT. Translated, it gives CASSWGTVNQPQHF.

Only one count was recorded for this clone. CDR3 sequence: CASSVGVQGAIYEQYF. The CDR3 DNA reads as TGTGCCAGCAGCGTAGGAGTACAGGGGGCGATCTACGAGCAGTACTTC. The chain employs TRBV9 and TRBJ2-7; 9 positions agree with TRBD1. Germline CDR1 and CDR2: SGDLS and YYNGEE. J gave up 3 bases and V 0 bases, and 7 bases lay outside the gene matches. CDR3 length: 16 residues.

J is TRBJ2-1 and V is TRBV21-1; TRBD2 is taken as the D call from the table, unchecked against the DNA. TRBV21-1 is termed a pseudogene. This CDR3 contains 17 residues. CDR3 sequence: CASSPQRLSGGNPAQFF. The CDR3 DNA follows: TGTGCCAGCAGCCCCCAGCGTTTGAGCGGAGGGAACCCTGCGCAGTTCTTC.

This chain connects TRBV6-5 to TRBJ1-1; 8 bases align to TRBD1. The CDR3 totals 12 residues. J was trimmed by 4 bases and V by 6 bases; bases with no gene match: 1. Germline V gene sequence: CDR1 MNHEY, CDR2 SVGAGI. This chain's CDR3 is CASRGQVTEAFF. In DNA, the CDR3 is TGTGCCAGCAGGGGACAGGTCACTGAAGCTTTCTTT.

The V gene is TRBV4-1, the J gene TRBJ2-6, with a tentative D call TRBD2 (6 bases). The germline gives CDR1 MGHRA, CDR2 YSYEKL. This CDR3 has 18 amino acids. Trimming shortened V by 4 bases and J by 4 bases, and 20 bases separated the two germline ends. CDR3 amino acids: CASSPPGLLKTGANVLTF. CDR3 DNA sequence: TGCGCCAGCAGCCCACCGGGACTCCTTAAAACGGGGGCCAACGTCCTGACTTTC.

This clone was seen a single time. The gene calls are TRBV12-1 and TRBJ2-2; the table's TRBD2 call for D was not verified on the DNA. TRBV12-1 is tagged as a pseudogene. CDR3 length: 16 residues. The CDR3 sequence is CATMGLAGANTGELFF. The CDR3 DNA follows: TGTGCCACCATGGGACTAGCGGGAGCGAACACCGGGGAGCTGTTTTTT.

V is TRBV19 and J is TRBJ1-6, with D unresolved. Germline CDR1 LNHDA, CDR2 SQIVND (reference sequence). V was pared by 4 bases and J by 5 bases, with 6 bases between. This CDR3 has 13 residues. The CDR3: CASSRLDNSPLHF. The CDR3 DNA is TGTGCCAGTAGTAGGCTAGATAATTCACCCCTCCACTTT. The full variable domain, rest sourced from reference TRBV19 and TRBJ1-6, is DGGITQSPKYLFRKEGQNVTLSCEQNLNHDAMYWYRQDPGQGLRLIYYSQIVNDFQKGDIAEGYSVSREKKESFPLTVTSAQKNPTAFYLCASSRLDNSPLHFGNGTRLTVT.

The chain couples TRBV5-4 to TRBJ2-7; D possibly corresponds to TRBD2 (6 bases). The CDR3 length is 13 residues. Germline V gene data show CDR1 as SGHNT and CDR2 as YYREEE (reference sequence). Trimming cost V 0 bases and J 6 bases, with 10 bases left between them. The CDR3 DNA sequence: TGTGCCAGCAGCTTGGGGGAGGCGGGCGAGCAGTACTTC. Amino acid sequence: CASSLGEAGEQYF.